Below, 17 T cell receptor beta chains from the same sample are listed, as sequenced in a study of CD8 T cells in ankylosing spondylitis. TCRdb ran MiXCR on the 5' RACE reads and lists one entry per CDR3 protein. The data show approximately 240,000 distinct CDR3 sequences, with over 9.5% seen just once and about 3% held by the top ten. Sequenced: blood, either unsorted or a sorted T cell fraction (not recorded which). Receptors were obtained from a male donor with ankylosing spondylitis or in good health (not recorded which).

This clonotype was seen at least ten times. J is TRBJ1-1 and V is TRBV20-1; D is perhaps TRBD1 (5 bases). The CDR3 loop spans 12 amino acids. Trimming took 6 bases from V and 6 from J, leaving 14 bases between them. From germline, CDR1 is DFQATT and CDR2 SNEGSKA (reference sequence). This CDR3 reads CSASGGRPEAFF. CDR3 DNA sequence: TGCAGTGCCAGCGGGGGACGACCTGAAGCTTTCTTT.

This clonotype has ten or more counts. The chain joins TRBV5-1 to TRBJ1-1; TRBD1 agrees at 8 bases. CDR3 length: 16 amino acids. Trimming removed 1 base from V and 1 base from J; junction bases left unmatched: 6. Germline CDR1 SGHRS, CDR2 YFSETQ. The CDR3: CASSLRPGTGNTEAFF. The CDR3 nucleotides read TGCGCCAGCAGCTTGAGGCCCGGGACAGGGAACACTGAAGCTTTCTTT.

This clonotype was detected a few times. One end of the junction does not line up with germline, which may come from a read error. The V call is TRBV12-5, the J call TRBJ2-5; D possibly corresponds to TRBD1 (6 bases). Germline-derived CDR1 and CDR2 are LGHNT and FRNRAP. There are 16 residues in the CDR3. The CDR3 nucleotides are TGTGCTAGTGGTAAAAGAGGACAGCCCTACCACGAGACCCAGTACTTC. The encoded protein is CASGKRGQPYHETQYF. Based on the CDR3 plus reference TRBV12-5 and TRBJ2-5, the full variable domain is DARVTQTPRHKVTEMGQEVTMRCQPILGHNTVFWYRQTMMQGLELLAYFRNRAPLDDSGMPKDRFSAEMPDATLATLKIQPSEPRDSAVYFCASGKRGQPYHETQYFGPGTRLLVL.

This clonotype was counted ten times or more. The chain combines TRBV12-3 or TRBV12-4 with TRBJ1-1; D may be TRBD1 (5 bases). Trimming took 4 bases from V and 4 from J, leaving 10 bases between them. This CDR3 region has 13 residues. CDR3 coding DNA: TGTGCCAGCAGTTGGAGGGGTATCACTGAAGCTTTCTTT. Residues: CASSWRGITEAFF.

This clonotype was picked up many times. This chain uses TRBV12-3 or TRBV12-4 with TRBJ1-2; no definite D call. The CDR3 is made up of 11 amino acids. V was pared by 4 bases and J by 8 bases, with 8 bases between. The CDR3 loop reads CASSSGNGYTF. CDR3 coding DNA: TGTGCCAGCAGTTCGGGGAACGGCTACACCTTC.

CDR3 nucleotides: TGCAGTGCTACCGGGACAGACGCTCAAGAGACCCAGTACTTC. Amino acids: CSATGTDAQETQYF. V usage is TRBV20-1 and J usage is TRBJ2-5, with 7 bases that match TRBD1. Germline values: CDR1 DFQATT, CDR2 SNEGSKA (reference sequence). Losses at the gene ends were 4 bases for V and 2 bases for J; bases not matched to a gene: 7. CDR3 length equals 14 residues.

The chain couples TRBV27 to TRBJ2-7; 13 bases are shared with TRBD2. Trimming took 5 bases from V and 2 from J; bases not matched to a gene: 3. The V gene's germline CDR1 is MNHEY and CDR2 SMNVEV (reference sequence). This CDR3 is 15 amino acids long. CDR3 amino acids: CASSIGLAGAYEQYF. The CDR3 coding sequence is TGTGCCAGCAGTATAGGACTAGCGGGGGCCTACGAGCAGTACTTC.

This clonotype was seen only a few times. The rearrangement links TRBV19 to TRBJ2-4; D is perhaps TRBD1 (6 bases). CDR1 LNHDA and CDR2 SQIVND come from the germline V gene (reference sequence). Trimming shortened V by 3 bases and J by 0 bases, and 21 bases separated the two germline ends. The CDR3 runs 19 residues. The chain's CDR3 is CASSIGGVRGDLAKNIQYF. Written as DNA, the CDR3 is TGTGCCAGTAGTATTGGAGGAGTCAGGGGAGACCTAGCCAAAAACATTCAGTACTTC.

This clonotype turned up a few times. The chain couples TRBV5-4 to TRBJ2-1; 8 positions agree with TRBD1. The CDR3 spans 13 residues. V lost 5 bases and J lost 10; bases outside the gene matches: 8. Germline V gives CDR1 SGHNT, CDR2 YYREEE (reference sequence). In DNA, the CDR3 is TGTGCCAGCAGTTTTACAGGGGGGTGGGAGCAGTTCTTC. This translates into CASSFTGGWEQFF.

This clonotype came up many times. The V call is TRBV4-1, the J call TRBJ1-1; 8 bases line up with TRBD1. From germline, CDR1 is MGHRA and CDR2 YSYEKL. V gave up 1 base and J gave up 3 bases; unmatched junction bases: 1. The CDR3 runs 14 residues. CDR3 coding DNA: TGCGCCAGCAGCCAAGGGACAGGGTACACTGAAGCTTTCTTT. Translation: CASSQGTGYTEAFF.

The sample holds many counts of this clonotype. The chain's CDR3 is CASRKTGGDTQYF. In nucleotides, the CDR3 is TGTGCCAGCAGGAAAACAGGGGGAGATACGCAGTATTTT. The gene calls are TRBV6-2 or TRBV6-3 and TRBJ2-3, with 8 bases aligning to TRBD1. Germline values: CDR1 MNHEY, CDR2 SVGEGT. Trimming took 6 bases from V and 5 from J; bases not matched to a gene: 4. This CDR3 has 13 amino acids.

The J gene is TRBJ2-7, the V gene TRBV2; D possibly corresponds to TRBD2 (6 bases). The germline V gene has CDR1 SNHLY and CDR2 FYNNEI. With 7 bases removed from V and 3 bases from J, the gap between germline ends came to 22 bases. CDR3 length: 16 amino acids. The CDR3 is CASTEGPTTGDYEQYF. CDR3 DNA: TGTGCCAGCACCGAGGGCCCCACAACGGGGGACTACGAGCAGTACTTC.

There are many counts of this clonotype. J is TRBJ2-2 and V is TRBV4-1; D unresolved. With 9 bases removed from V and 0 bases from J, the gap between germline ends came to 5 bases. The V gene's germline CDR1 is MGHRA and CDR2 YSYEKL. CDR3 size: 12 residues. The DNA for the CDR3 is TGCGCCAGTCACTCGAACACCGGGGAGCTGTTTTTT. Residues: CASHSNTGELFF.

The table lists this clonotype with a few counts. The chain uses TRBV15 and TRBJ2-6; no reliable D call. V dropped 5 bases and J dropped 0 bases, with 8 bases sitting between them. The CDR3 contains 15 residues. Germline-derived CDR1 and CDR2 are LNHNV and YYDKDF (reference sequence). CDR3 sequence: CATSETRSGANVLTF. The CDR3 DNA sequence: TGTGCCACCAGCGAGACCCGCTCTGGGGCCAACGTCCTGACTTTC.

J is TRBJ2-7 and V is TRBV30; D call uncertain. The CDR3 is made up of 12 amino acids. V was cut by 7 bases and J by 4 bases, with 14 bases left in between. The V gene's germline CDR1 is GTSNPN and CDR2 SVGIG (reference sequence). CDR3 DNA: TGTGCCTCGGAACGAGGCAAATACGAGCAGTACTTC. Its protein product is CASERGKYEQYF.

In its sample, this clonotype was seen many times. The chain employs TRBV14 and TRBJ2-1; 10 bases line up with TRBD2. The CDR3 extends over 17 amino acids. J was trimmed by 6 bases and V by 2 bases; bases with no gene match: 10. Germline V gene lookup returns CDR1 SGHDN and CDR2 FVKESK. The CDR3, as DNA: TGTGCCAGCAGCCAACCTACGCTAGCGGGAGCGGCCAATGAGCAGTTCTTC. This codes for CASSQPTLAGAANEQFF. The full variable domain, its missing parts supplied by reference TRBV14 and TRBJ2-1, is EAGVTQFPSHSVIEKGQTVTLRCDPISGHDNLYWYRRVMGKEIKFLLHFVKESKQDESGMPNNRFLAERTGGTYSTLKVQPAELEDSGVYFCASSQPTLAGAANEQFFGPGTRLTVL.

This clonotype was observed at least ten times. This chain links TRBV12-3 or TRBV12-4 with TRBJ2-2; D is unclear. Deletions cut 2 bases from V and 3 bases from J, with 7 bases between. The CDR3 consists of 14 residues. The CDR3 coding sequence is TGTGCCAGCAGTTTACGCCAAGACACCGGGGAGCTGTTTTTT. It translates to CASSLRQDTGELFF.